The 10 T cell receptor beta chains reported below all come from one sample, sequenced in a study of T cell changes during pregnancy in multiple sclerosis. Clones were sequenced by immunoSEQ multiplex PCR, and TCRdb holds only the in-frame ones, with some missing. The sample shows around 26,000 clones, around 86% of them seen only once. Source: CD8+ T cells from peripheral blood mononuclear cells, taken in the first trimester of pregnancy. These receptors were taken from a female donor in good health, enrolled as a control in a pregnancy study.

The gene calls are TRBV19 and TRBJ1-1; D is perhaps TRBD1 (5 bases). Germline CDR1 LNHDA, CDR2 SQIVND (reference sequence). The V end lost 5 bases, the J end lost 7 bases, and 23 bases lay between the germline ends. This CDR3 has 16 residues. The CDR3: CASSLSRGTRPIEAFF. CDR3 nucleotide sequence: TGTGCCAGTAGTTTGAGTAGGGGAACGAGACCGATTGAAGCTTTCTTT. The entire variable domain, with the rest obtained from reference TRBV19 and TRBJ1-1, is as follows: DGGITQSPKYLFRKEGQNVTLSCEQNLNHDAMYWYRQDPGQGLRLIYYSQIVNDFQKGDIAEGYSVSREKKESFPLTVTSAQKNPTAFYLCASSLSRGTRPIEAFFGQGTRLTVV.

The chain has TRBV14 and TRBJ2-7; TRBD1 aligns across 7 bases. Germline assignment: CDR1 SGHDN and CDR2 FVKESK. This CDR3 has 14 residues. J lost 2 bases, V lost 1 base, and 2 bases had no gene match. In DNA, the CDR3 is TGTGCCAGCAGCCAAGGACAGGGCCCCTACGAGCAGTACTTC. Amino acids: CASSQGQGPYEQYF.

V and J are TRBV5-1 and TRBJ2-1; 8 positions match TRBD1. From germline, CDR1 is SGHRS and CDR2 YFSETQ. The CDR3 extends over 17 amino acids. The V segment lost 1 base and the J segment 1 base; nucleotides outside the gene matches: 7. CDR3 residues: CASSLFAGGASYNEQFF. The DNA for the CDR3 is TGCGCCAGCAGCTTGTTCGCAGGGGGCGCTTCCTACAATGAGCAGTTCTTC.

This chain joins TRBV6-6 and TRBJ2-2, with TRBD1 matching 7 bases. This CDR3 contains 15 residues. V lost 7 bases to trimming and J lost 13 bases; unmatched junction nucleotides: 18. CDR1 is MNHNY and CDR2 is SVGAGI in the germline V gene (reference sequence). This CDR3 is CASTEPPRDSGLLFF. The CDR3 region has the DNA TGTGCCAGCACCGAACCTCCGAGGGACAGTGGTCTGCTGTTTTTT.

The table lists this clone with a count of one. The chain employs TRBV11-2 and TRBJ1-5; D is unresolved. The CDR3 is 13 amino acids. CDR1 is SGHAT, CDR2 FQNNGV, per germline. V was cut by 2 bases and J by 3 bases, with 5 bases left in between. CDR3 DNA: TGTGCCAGCAGCTTAAGCAACAATCAGCCCCAGCATTTT. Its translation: CASSLSNNQPQHF. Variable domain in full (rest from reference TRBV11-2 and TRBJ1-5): EAGVAQSPRYKIIEKRQSVAFWCNPISGHATLYWYQQILGQGPKLLIQFQNNGVVDDSQLPKDRFSAERLKGVDSTLKIQPAKLEDSAVYLCASSLSNNQPQHFGDGTRLSIL.

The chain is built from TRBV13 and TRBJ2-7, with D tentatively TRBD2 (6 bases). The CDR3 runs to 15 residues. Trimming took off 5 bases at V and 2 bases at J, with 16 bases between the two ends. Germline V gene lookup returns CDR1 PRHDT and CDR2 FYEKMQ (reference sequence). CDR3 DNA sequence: TGTGCCAGCAGCCCCCGCGGTAGCGGACCCTACGAGCAGTACTTC. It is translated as CASSPRGSGPYEQYF.

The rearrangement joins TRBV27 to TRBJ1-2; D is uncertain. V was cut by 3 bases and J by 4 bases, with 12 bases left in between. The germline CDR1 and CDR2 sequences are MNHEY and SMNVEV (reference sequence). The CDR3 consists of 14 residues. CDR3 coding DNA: TGTGCCAGCAGTTTTGGGTCGGGTTTCTATGGCTACACCTTC. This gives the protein CASSFGSGFYGYTF.

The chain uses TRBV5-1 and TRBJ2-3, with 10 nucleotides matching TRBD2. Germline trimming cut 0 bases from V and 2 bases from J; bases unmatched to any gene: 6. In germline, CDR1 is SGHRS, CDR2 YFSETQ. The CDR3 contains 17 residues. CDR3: CASSLELAGMATDTQYF. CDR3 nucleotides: TGCGCCAGCAGCTTGGAACTAGCGGGGATGGCCACAGATACGCAGTATTTT. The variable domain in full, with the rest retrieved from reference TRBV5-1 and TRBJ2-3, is KAGVTQTPRYLIKTRGQQVTLSCSPISGHRSVSWYQQTPGQGLQFLFEYFSETQRNKGNFPGRFSGRQFSNSRSEMNVSTLELGDSALYLCASSLELAGMATDTQYFGPGTRLTVL.

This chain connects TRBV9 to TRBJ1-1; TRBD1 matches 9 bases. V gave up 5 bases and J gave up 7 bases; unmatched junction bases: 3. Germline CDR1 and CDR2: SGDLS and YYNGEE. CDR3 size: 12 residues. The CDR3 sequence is CASRGQGFEAFF. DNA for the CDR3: TGTGCCAGCAGAGGACAGGGGTTTGAAGCTTTCTTT. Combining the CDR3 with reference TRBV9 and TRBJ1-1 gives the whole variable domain DSGVTQTPKHLITATGQRVTLRCSPRSGDLSVYWYQQSLDQGLQFLIQYYNGEERAKGNILERFSAQQFPDLHSELNLSSLELGDSALYFCASRGQGFEAFFGQGTRLTVV.

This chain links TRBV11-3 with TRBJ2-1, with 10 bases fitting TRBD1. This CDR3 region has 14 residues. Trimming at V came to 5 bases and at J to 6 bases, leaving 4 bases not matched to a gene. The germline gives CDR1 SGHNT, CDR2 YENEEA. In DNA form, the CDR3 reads TGTGCCAGCAGCCCCCGGACAGGGGGCAATGAGCAGTTCTTC. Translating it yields CASSPRTGGNEQFF.